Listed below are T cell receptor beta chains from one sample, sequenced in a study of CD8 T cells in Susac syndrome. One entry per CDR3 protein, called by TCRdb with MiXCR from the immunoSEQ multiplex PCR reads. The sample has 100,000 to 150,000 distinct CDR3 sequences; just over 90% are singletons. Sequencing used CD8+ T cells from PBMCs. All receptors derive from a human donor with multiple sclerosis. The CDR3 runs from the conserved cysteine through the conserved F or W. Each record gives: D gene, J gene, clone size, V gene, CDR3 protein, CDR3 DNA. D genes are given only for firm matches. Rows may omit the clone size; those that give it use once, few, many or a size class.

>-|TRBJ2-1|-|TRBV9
CASSVGVNEQFF
TGTGCCAGCAGCGTCGGCGTTAATGAGCAGTTCTTC
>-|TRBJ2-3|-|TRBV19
CASTPSPRRTDTQYF
TGTGCCAGTACCCCTTCCCCCCGCCGCACAGATACGCAGTATTTT
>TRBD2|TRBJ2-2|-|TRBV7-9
CASSFKLAGTSGIGELFF
TGTGCCAGCAGCTTTAAACTAGCGGGAACCTCCGGGATCGGGGAGCTGTTTTTT
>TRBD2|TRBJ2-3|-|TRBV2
CASSEDRLAGPTDTQYF
TGTGCCAGCAGTGAAGATCGACTAGCGGGACCCACAGATACGCAGTATTTT
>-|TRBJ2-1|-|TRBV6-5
CASSYSWNNEQFF
TGTGCCAGCAGTTACTCTTGGAACAATGAGCAGTTCTTC
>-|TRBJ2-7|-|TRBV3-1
CASSQDGSGFYEQYF
TGTGCCAGCAGCCAAGATGGTTCGGGGTTCTACGAGCAGTACTTC
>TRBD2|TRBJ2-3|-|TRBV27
CASSWTSGGTDTQYF
TGTGCCAGCAGTTGGACTAGCGGGGGGACAGATACGCAGTATTTT
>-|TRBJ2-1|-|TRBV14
CASSQVIRGDYNEQFF
TGTGCCAGCAGCCAAGTAATACGCGGGGATTACAATGAGCAGTTCTTC
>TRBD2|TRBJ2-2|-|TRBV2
CASSGVVAGVNTGELFF
TGTGCCAGCAGTGGGGTGGTAGCGGGAGTTAACACCGGGGAGCTGTTTTTT
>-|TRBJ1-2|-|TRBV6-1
CASSRLDTAALNYGYTF
TGTGCCAGCAGTCGACTGGACACCGCCGCCCTCAACTATGGCTACACCTTC
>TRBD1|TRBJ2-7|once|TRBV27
CASSRDRASYEQYF
TGTGCCAGCAGCCGGGACAGGGCCTCCTACGAGCAGTACTTC
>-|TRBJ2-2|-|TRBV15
CATLWTEMNTGELFF
TGTGCCACCCTTTGGACAGAAATGAACACCGGGGAGCTGTTTTTT
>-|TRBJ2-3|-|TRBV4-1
CASSHLGGTDTQYF
TGCGCCAGCAGCCACCTTGGAGGCACAGATACGCAGTATTTT
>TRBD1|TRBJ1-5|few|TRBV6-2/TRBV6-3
CASSKDRGLNQPQHF
TGTGCCAGCAGCAAAGACAGGGGGCTGAACCAGCCCCAGCATTTT
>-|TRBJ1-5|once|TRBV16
CASSPRGQPQHF
TGTGCCAGCAGCCCCCGGGGTCAGCCCCAGCATTTT
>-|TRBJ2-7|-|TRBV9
CASSLLGGYEQYF
TGTGCCAGCAGTTTACTAGGGGGCTACGAGCAGTACTTC
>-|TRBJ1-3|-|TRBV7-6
CASSPTGRDYTIYF
TGTGCCAGCAGCCCTACAGGGAGGGATTACACCATATATTTT
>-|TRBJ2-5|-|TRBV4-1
CASSQDQDFQETQYF
TGCGCCAGCAGCCAAGATCAGGACTTTCAAGAGACCCAGTACTTC
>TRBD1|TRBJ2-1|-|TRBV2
CARQQGNEQFF
TGTGCCAGACAACAGGGGAATGAGCAGTTCTTC
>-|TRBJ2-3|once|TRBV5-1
CASSLGGRPSTDTQYF
TGCGCCAGCAGCTTGGGGGGGCGTCCTAGCACAGATACGCAGTATTTT
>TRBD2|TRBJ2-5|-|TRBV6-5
CASSYKRWGGVETQYF
TGTGCCAGCAGTTATAAGAGATGGGGGGGGGTAGAGACCCAGTACTTC
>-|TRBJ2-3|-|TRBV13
CASSENQFKTDTQYF
TGTGCCAGCAGCGAAAACCAATTTAAGACAGATACGCAGTATTTT
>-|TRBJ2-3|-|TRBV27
CASSFGLGDTQYF
TGTGCCAGCAGTTTCGGTTTAGGAGATACGCAGTATTTT
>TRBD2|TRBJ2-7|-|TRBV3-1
CASSQGTSGGLTYEQYF
TGTGCCAGCAGCCAAGGAACTAGCGGGGGCCTAACCTACGAGCAGTACTTC
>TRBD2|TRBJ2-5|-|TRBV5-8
CASSLVWTSLQETQYF
TGTGCCAGCAGCTTGGTTTGGACTAGCTTACAAGAGACCCAGTACTTC
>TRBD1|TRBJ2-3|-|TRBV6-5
CASSYWPRDLWDRVTDTQYF
TGTGCCAGCAGTTACTGGCCCCGGGATCTCTGGGACAGGGTAACAGATACGCAGTATTTT
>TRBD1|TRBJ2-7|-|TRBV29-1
CSVWTGGRYEQYF
TGCAGCGTTTGGACAGGGGGCAGGTACGAGCAGTACTTC
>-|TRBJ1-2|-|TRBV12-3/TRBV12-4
CASSFPGKANYGYTF
TGTGCCAGCAGTTTCCCCGGGAAAGCTAACTATGGCTACACCTTC
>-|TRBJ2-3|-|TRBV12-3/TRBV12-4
CASSFVSHSTDTQYF
TGTGCCAGCAGTTTTGTATCCCATAGCACAGATACGCAGTATTTT
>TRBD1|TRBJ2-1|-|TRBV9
CASSSSPGQYNEQFF
TGTGCCAGCAGCTCTTCACCGGGACAGTACAATGAGCAGTTCTTC
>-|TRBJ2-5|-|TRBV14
CASSPRPRETQYF
TGTGCCAGCAGCCCCAGGCCCCGGGAGACCCAGTACTTC
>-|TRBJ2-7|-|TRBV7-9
CASSHLGSPYEQYF
TGTGCCAGCAGCCACTTAGGGTCCCCCTACGAGCAGTACTTC
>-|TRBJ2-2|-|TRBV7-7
CASSLTHLPTGELFF
TGTGCTAGCAGCTTAACTCACCTCCCCACCGGGGAGCTGTTTTTT
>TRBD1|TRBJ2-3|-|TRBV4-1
CASSRRTGATDTQYF
TGCGCCAGCAGCCGCCGGACAGGAGCCACAGATACGCAGTATTTT
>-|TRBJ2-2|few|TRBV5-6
CASSLGNTGELFF
TGTGCCAGCAGCTTAGGGAACACCGGGGAGCTGTTTTTT
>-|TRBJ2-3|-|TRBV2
CASSESGASTDTQYF
TGTGCCAGCAGCGAAAGCGGAGCTAGCACAGATACGCAGTATTTT
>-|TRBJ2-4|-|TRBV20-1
CSARARLLAKNIQYF
TGCAGTGCTAGAGCGCGACTGCTAGCCAAAAACATTCAGTACTTC
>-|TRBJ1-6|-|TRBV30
CAWSVRAGVGNSPLHF
TGTGCCTGGAGTGTACGGGCAGGCGTCGGCAATTCACCCCTCCACTTT
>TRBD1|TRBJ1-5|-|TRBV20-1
CSAKGQGLDDQPQHF
TGCAGTGCTAAAGGACAGGGCCTAGATGATCAGCCCCAGCATTTT
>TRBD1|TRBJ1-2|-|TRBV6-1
CASSEWTGANNYGYTF
TGTGCCAGCAGTGAGTGGACAGGGGCCAACAACTATGGCTACACCTTC
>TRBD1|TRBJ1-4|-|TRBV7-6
CASSPGQDLNEKLFF
TGTGCCAGCAGCCCCGGACAGGATCTAAATGAAAAACTGTTTTTT
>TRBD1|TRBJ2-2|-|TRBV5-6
CASSHDRGRTGELFF
TGTGCCAGCAGCCATGACAGGGGGCGCACCGGGGAGCTGTTTTTT
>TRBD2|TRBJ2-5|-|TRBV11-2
CASSPPALAGKETQYF
TGTGCCAGCAGCCCCCCTGCGCTAGCGGGGAAAGAGACCCAGTACTTC
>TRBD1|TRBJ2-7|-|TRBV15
CATSRERWDRGYEQYF
TGTGCCACCAGCAGAGAGCGATGGGACAGGGGGTACGAGCAGTACTTC